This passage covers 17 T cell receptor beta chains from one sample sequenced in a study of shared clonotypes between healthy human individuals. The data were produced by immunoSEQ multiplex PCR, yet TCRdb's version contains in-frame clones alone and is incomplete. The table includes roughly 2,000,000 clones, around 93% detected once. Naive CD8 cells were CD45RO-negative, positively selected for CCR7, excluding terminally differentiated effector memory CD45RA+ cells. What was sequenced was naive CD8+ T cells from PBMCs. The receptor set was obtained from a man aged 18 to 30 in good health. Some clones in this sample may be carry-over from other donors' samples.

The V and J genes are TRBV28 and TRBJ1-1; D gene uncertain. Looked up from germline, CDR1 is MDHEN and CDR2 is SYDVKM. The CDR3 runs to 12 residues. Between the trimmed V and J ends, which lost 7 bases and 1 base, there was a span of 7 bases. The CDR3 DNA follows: TGTGCCAGCAACCGAGGGAACACTGAAGCTTTCTTT. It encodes CASNRGNTEAFF.

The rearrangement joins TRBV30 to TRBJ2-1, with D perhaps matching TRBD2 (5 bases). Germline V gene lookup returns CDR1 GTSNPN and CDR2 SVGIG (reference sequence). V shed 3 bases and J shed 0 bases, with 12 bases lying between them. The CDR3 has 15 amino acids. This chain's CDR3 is CAWRASRDSYNEQFF. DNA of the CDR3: TGTGCCTGGAGGGCCTCCCGGGACTCCTACAATGAGCAGTTCTTC.

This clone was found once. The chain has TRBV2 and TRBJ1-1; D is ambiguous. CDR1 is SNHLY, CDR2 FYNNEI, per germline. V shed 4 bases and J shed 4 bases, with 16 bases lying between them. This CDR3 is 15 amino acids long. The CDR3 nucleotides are TGTGCCAGCAGTGGAACTCCGGGAGGGCCCACTGAAGCTTTCTTT. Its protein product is CASSGTPGGPTEAFF.

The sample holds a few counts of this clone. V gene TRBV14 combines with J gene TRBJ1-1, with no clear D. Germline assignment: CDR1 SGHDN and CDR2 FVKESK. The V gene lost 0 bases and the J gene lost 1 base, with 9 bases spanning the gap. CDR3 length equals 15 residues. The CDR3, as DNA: TGTGCCAGCAGCCAAGAATTAGGAGGGAACACTGAAGCTTTCTTT. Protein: CASSQELGGNTEAFF. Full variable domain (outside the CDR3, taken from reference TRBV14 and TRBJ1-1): EAGVTQFPSHSVIEKGQTVTLRCDPISGHDNLYWYRRVMGKEIKFLLHFVKESKQDESGMPNNRFLAERTGGTYSTLKVQPAELEDSGVYFCASSQELGGNTEAFFGQGTRLTVV.

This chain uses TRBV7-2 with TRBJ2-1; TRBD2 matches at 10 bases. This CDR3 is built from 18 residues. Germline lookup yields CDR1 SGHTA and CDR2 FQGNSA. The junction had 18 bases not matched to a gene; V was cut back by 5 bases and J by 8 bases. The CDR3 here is CASSQIILLAGRVDEQFF. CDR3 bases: TGTGCCAGCAGCCAAATCATCCTACTAGCGGGAAGGGTCGATGAGCAGTTCTTC.

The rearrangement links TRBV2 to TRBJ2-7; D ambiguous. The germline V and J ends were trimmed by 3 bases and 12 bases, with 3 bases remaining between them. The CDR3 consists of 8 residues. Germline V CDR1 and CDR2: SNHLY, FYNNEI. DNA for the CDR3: TGTGCCAGCAGTGACAGGTACTTC. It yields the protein CASSDRYF.

The CDR3 DNA is TGTGCCAGCAGTCAACAGGGAGGGGGGACTGAAGCTTTCTTT. Its protein product is CASSQQGGGTEAFF. This chain joins TRBV6-5 and TRBJ1-1; D might be TRBD1 (6 bases). V lost 5 bases to trimming and J lost 5 bases, with 15 bases between them. CDR3 size: 14 residues. Looked up from germline, CDR1 is MNHEY and CDR2 is SVGAGI.

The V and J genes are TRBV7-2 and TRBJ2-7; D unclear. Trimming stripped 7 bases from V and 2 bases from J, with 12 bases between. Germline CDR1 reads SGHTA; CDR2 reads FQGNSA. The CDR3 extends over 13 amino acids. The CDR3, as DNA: TGTGCCAGCACCCGAGGTACTACCTACGAGCAGTACTTC. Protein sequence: CASTRGTTYEQYF.

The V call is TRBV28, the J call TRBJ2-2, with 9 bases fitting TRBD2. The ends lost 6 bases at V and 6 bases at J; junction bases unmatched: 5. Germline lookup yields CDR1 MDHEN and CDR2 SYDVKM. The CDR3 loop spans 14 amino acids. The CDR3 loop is CASSSSGRPGELFF. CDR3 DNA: TGTGCCAGCAGCTCCAGCGGGAGGCCCGGGGAGCTGTTTTTT.

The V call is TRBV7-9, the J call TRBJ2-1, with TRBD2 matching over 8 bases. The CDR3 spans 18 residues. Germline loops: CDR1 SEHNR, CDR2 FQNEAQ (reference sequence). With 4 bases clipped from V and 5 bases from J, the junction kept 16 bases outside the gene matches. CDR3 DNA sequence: TGTGCCAGCAGCTCAGCCCGCAAGCGGGAGACGTCAGACAATGAGCAGTTCTTC. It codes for CASSSARKRETSDNEQFF.

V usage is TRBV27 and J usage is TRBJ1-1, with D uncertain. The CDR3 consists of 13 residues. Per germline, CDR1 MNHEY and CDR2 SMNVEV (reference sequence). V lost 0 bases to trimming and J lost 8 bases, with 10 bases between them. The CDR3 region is CASSLSNWLEAFF. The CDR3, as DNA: TGTGCCAGCAGTTTATCGAACTGGCTCGAAGCTTTCTTT.

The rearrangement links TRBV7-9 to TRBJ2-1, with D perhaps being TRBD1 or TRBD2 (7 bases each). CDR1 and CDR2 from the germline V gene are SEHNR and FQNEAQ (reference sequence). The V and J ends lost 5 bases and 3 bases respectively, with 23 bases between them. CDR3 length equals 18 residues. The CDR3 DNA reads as TGTGCCAGCAGCCCACCCCTCCGGCGGGGGACAGACTACAATGAGCAGTTCTTC. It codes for CASSPPLRRGTDYNEQFF. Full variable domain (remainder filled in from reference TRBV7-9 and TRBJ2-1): DTGVSQNPRHKITKRGQNVTFRCDPISEHNRLYWYRQTLGQGPEFLTYFQNEAQLEKSRLLSDRFSAERPKGSFSTLEIQRTEQGDSAMYLCASSPPLRRGTDYNEQFFGPGTRLTVL.

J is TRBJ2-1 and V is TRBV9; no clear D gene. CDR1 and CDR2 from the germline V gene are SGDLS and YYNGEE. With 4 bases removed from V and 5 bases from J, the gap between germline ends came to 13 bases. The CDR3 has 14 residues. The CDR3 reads CASSISPGHNEQFF. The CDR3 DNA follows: TGTGCCAGCAGCATATCGCCGGGTCACAATGAGCAGTTCTTC. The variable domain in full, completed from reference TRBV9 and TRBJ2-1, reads DSGVTQTPKHLITATGQRVTLRCSPRSGDLSVYWYQQSLDQGLQFLIQYYNGEERAKGNILERFSAQQFPDLHSELNLSSLELGDSALYFCASSISPGHNEQFFGPGTRLTVL.

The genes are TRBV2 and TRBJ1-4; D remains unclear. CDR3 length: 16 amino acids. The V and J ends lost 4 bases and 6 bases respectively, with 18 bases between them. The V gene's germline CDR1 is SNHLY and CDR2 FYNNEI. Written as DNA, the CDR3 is TGTGCCAGCAGTGGGGCGTTGGCTTGGGTTGATGAAAAACTGTTTTTT. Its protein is CASSGALAWVDEKLFF. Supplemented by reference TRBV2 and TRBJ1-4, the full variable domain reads EPEVTQTPSHQVTQMGQEVILRCVPISNHLYFYWYRQILGQKVEFLVSFYNNEISEKSEIFDDQFSVERPDGSNFTLKIRSTKLEDSAMYFCASSGALAWVDEKLFFGSGTQLSVL.

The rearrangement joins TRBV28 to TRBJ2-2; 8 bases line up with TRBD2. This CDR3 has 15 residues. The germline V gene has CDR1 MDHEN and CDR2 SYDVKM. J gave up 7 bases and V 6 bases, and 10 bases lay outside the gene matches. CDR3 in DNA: TGTGCCAGCAGAAATCCTAGCGGGCGAAACGGGGAGCTGTTTTTT. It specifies CASRNPSGRNGELFF.

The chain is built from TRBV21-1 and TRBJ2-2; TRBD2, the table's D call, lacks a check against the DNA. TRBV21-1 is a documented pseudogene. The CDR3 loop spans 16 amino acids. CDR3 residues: CASSKPGGTHTGELFF. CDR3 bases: TGTGCCAGCAGCAAACCGGGGGGGACACACACCGGGGAGCTGTTTTTT.

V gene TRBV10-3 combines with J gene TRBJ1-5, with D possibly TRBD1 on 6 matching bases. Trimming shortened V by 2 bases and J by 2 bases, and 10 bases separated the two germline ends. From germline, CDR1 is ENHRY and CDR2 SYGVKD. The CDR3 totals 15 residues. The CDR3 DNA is TGTGCCATCAGTGAGACGGGGGCCGGCAATCAGCCCCAGCATTTT. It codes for CAISETGAGNQPQHF.